Listed here are 29 T cell receptor beta chains from one sample, sequenced in a study of technical replicates of blood from several donors. Here immunoSEQ multiplex PCR was the method, and the copy in TCRdb shows in-frame clones only, minus some. This repertoire shows tens of thousands of clones, about 97% found once; its top ten account for more than 0.15%. The sample comprised T cells isolated from PBMCs. These receptors all come from a human donor in good health.

V gene TRBV7-9 combines with J gene TRBJ1-1, with TRBD1 matching 7 bases. Looked up from germline, CDR1 is SEHNR and CDR2 is FQNEAQ (reference sequence). Trimming removed 3 bases from V and 1 base from J; junction bases left unmatched: 2. The CDR3 spans 14 residues. CDR3 amino acids: CASSLRTGNTEAFF. In DNA, the CDR3 is TGTGCCAGCAGCTTGAGGACAGGGAACACTGAAGCTTTCTTT.

This clone came up once. The genes are TRBV30 and TRBJ2-1, with a possible D match to TRBD1 (5 bases). The V end was cut by 0 bases, the J end by 5 bases, with 8 bases between. The germline V gene encodes CDR1 GTSNPN and CDR2 SVGIG (reference sequence). This CDR3 region has 13 residues. The CDR3 spells CAWSVDRNNEQFF. Written as DNA, the CDR3 is TGTGCCTGGAGTGTAGACAGAAACAATGAGCAGTTCTTC.

This chain links TRBV10-1 with TRBJ2-1, with 11 positions matching TRBD2. The V and J ends lost 5 bases and 4 bases, in that order; junction bases with no gene match: 4. Germline values: CDR1 WNHNN, CDR2 SYGVQD (reference sequence). This CDR3 is built from 15 residues. CDR3 loop: CASSQTSGGYNEQFF. The CDR3 bases are TGCGCCAGCAGTCAAACTAGCGGGGGTTACAATGAGCAGTTCTTC.

The rearrangement links TRBV14 to TRBJ1-2; TRBD1 is a possible D gene (5 bases). Deletions cut 4 bases from V and 8 bases from J, with 11 bases between. This CDR3 spans 12 amino acids. Germline V gives CDR1 SGHDN, CDR2 FVKESK. This CDR3 is CASSLTGGGYTF. The CDR3 DNA is TGTGCCAGCAGCCTAACTGGGGGGGGCTACACCTTC.

The chain couples TRBV14 to TRBJ2-7; D may be TRBD1 (6 bases). CDR3 size: 20 residues. With 4 bases removed from V and 2 bases from J, the gap between germline ends came to 30 bases. Per germline, CDR1 SGHDN and CDR2 FVKESK. CDR3 bases: TGTGCCAGCAGCCGCGTCCTCAACATACCGAGGCAGGGGTTTACCTACGAGCAGTACTTC. It encodes CASSRVLNIPRQGFTYEQYF. Variable domain in full (rest from reference TRBV14 and TRBJ2-7): EAGVTQFPSHSVIEKGQTVTLRCDPISGHDNLYWYRRVMGKEIKFLLHFVKESKQDESGMPNNRFLAERTGGTYSTLKVQPAELEDSGVYFCASSRVLNIPRQGFTYEQYFGPGTRLTVT.

V is TRBV6-1 and J is TRBJ1-5; 9 bases match TRBD1. Germline CDR1 is MNHNS and CDR2 is SASEGT. V lost 5 bases and J lost 6; bases outside the gene matches: 8. This CDR3 has 15 amino acids. The CDR3 loop is CASSKQGAGGQPQHF. CDR3 coding DNA: TGTGCCAGCAGTAAACAGGGGGCTGGGGGTCAGCCCCAGCATTTT.

The chain has TRBV9 and TRBJ2-1; 11 bases agree with TRBD2. The V gene's germline CDR1 is SGDLS and CDR2 YYNGEE. V was pared by 4 bases and J by 10 bases, with 13 bases of the junction left unmatched. The CDR3 spans 16 residues. The CDR3 bases are TGTGCCAGCAGCATGACTAGCGGGACAGATCCTGGGGAGCAGTTCTTC. Protein product: CASSMTSGTDPGEQFF.

This chain connects TRBV10-3 to TRBJ2-7, with 12 nucleotides matching TRBD2. The length of the CDR3 is 17 residues. Germline loops: CDR1 ENHRY, CDR2 SYGVKD. Germline trimming cut 2 bases from V and 0 bases from J; bases unmatched to any gene: 5. The CDR3 loop reads CAISEPSGRESSYEQYF. For the CDR3, the DNA is TGTGCCATCAGTGAGCCTAGCGGGAGGGAAAGCTCCTACGAGCAGTACTTC.

Only one count was recorded for this clone. This chain connects TRBV5-1 to TRBJ1-1, with D unclear. The germline CDR1 and CDR2 sequences are SGHRS and YFSETQ. V lost 5 bases and J lost 3, with 5 bases in between. The CDR3 has 11 amino acids. CDR3 nucleotide sequence: TGCGCCAGCAGGCAGTACACTGAAGCTTTCTTT. The encoded protein is CASRQYTEAFF.

The chain employs TRBV6-5 and TRBJ2-7, with 7 bases matching TRBD1. Germline V gene data show CDR1 as MNHEY and CDR2 as SVGAGI. Trimming took 6 bases from V and 7 from J; bases not matched to a gene: 15. CDR3 length equals 15 residues. The CDR3 sequence is CASSFLERHRGEQYF. CDR3 in DNA: TGTGCCAGCAGCTTCCTGGAAAGACACAGGGGAGAGCAGTACTTC.

CDR3 residues: CASSPRERGTDTQYF. DNA of the CDR3: TGTGCCAGCTCACCACGGGAGCGGGGCACAGATACGCAGTATTTT. The chain is built from TRBV18 and TRBJ2-3, with D perhaps TRBD2 (6 bases). Germline V CDR1 and CDR2: KGHSH, LQKENI. The CDR3 sequence is 15 residues long. Trimming took 1 base from V and 1 from J, leaving 9 bases between them.

The chain uses TRBV5-1 and TRBJ2-7; D is ambiguous. Germline V lookup: CDR1 SGHRS, CDR2 YFSETQ. This CDR3 has 15 residues. Trimming took off 6 bases at V and 0 bases at J, with 16 bases between the two ends. CDR3 region: CASTPLEAASYEQYF. The DNA of the CDR3 is TGCGCCAGCACCCCGCTCGAGGCAGCCTCCTACGAGCAGTACTTC.

The chain combines TRBV13 with TRBJ2-1; 10 bases are a match to TRBD1. Trimming took 4 bases from V and 14 from J; bases not matched to a gene: 17. CDR3 size: 16 residues. Germline values: CDR1 PRHDT, CDR2 FYEKMQ (reference sequence). CDR3 nucleotide sequence: TGTGCCAGCAGCTCCCAATCCGGGACAGGGGTGCGGGAAAAGTTCTTC. As protein: CASSSQSGTGVREKFF.

This chain joins TRBV5-4 and TRBJ1-2; weak D call: TRBD1 (6 bases). The length of the CDR3 is 12 residues. V was pared by 1 base and J by 7 bases, with 8 bases between. The V gene's germline CDR1 is SGHNT and CDR2 YYREEE (reference sequence). CDR3 DNA sequence: TGTGCCAGCAGCTTGAACAGGGTTGGCTACACCTTC. It specifies CASSLNRVGYTF. The whole variable domain, filled in from reference TRBV5-4 and TRBJ1-2, reads ETGVTQSPTHLIKTRGQQVTLRCSSQSGHNTVSWYQQALGQGPQFIFQYYREEENGRGNFPPRFSGLQFPNYSSELNVNALELDDSALYLCASSLNRVGYTFGSGTRLTVV.

The chain recombines TRBV10-2 with TRBJ1-5; the D gene is possibly TRBD1 (5 bases). The V gene's germline CDR1 is WSHSY and CDR2 SAAADI. The CDR3 covers 12 residues. The V end lost 11 bases, the J end lost 1 base, and 9 bases lay between the germline ends. CDR3 in DNA: TGCGCCGCTCGGGGGAGCAATCAGCCCCAGCATTTT. Its translation: CAARGSNQPQHF.

The V call is TRBV6-1, the J call TRBJ1-2, with TRBD1 matching over 11 bases. Germline V lookup: CDR1 MNHNS, CDR2 SASEGT. The length of the CDR3 is 15 residues. The ends lost 3 bases at V and 2 bases at J; junction bases unmatched: 2. The CDR3 loop is CASSDRTGGNYGYTF. The CDR3 bases are TGTGCCAGCAGTGACCGGACAGGGGGCAACTATGGCTACACCTTC.

This chain links TRBV4-1 with TRBJ1-2, with D tentatively TRBD1 (6 bases). Per the germline V gene, CDR1 is MGHRA and CDR2 is YSYEKL. V lost 1 base and J lost 4, with 10 bases in between. This CDR3 contains 14 residues. This chain's CDR3 is CASSQGDRPYGYTF. CDR3 DNA sequence: TGCGCCAGCAGCCAAGGAGACAGGCCCTATGGCTACACCTTC.

This chain joins TRBV6-5 and TRBJ1-3, with TRBD1 matching 7 bases. J gave up 0 bases and V 4 bases, and 6 bases lay outside the gene matches. The CDR3 loop spans 16 amino acids. Germline V gives CDR1 MNHEY, CDR2 SVGAGI. This chain's CDR3 is CASSSRGTDSGNTIYF. CDR3 bases: TGTGCCAGCAGTTCCCGCGGGACAGACTCTGGAAACACCATATATTTT.

The chain carries TRBV27 and TRBJ2-1; maybe TRBD2 (7 bases). This CDR3 spans 14 amino acids. Germline lookup yields CDR1 MNHEY and CDR2 SMNVEV (reference sequence). V dropped 8 bases and J dropped 7 bases, with 18 bases sitting between them. The CDR3 reads CASLQGGPWNEQFF. As DNA, the CDR3 is TGTGCCAGCCTACAGGGAGGGCCGTGGAATGAGCAGTTCTTC.

The V gene is TRBV6-1, the J gene TRBJ2-2, with 8 bases identical to TRBD2. The CDR3 sequence is 14 residues long. CDR1 is MNHNS and CDR2 is SASEGT in the germline V gene. Losses at the gene ends were 11 bases for V and 4 bases for J; bases not matched to a gene: 9. The CDR3 coding sequence is TGTGCCTATGGAGTGCTAGCGGGCACCGGGGAGCTGTTTTTT. Amino acids: CAYGVLAGTGELFF.

CDR3 DNA sequence: TGCGCCAGCAGCCAATGGGGAACAGGAGCGTCGTCTCTGAGCCCTGAAGCTTTCTTT. Its translation is CASSQWGTGASSLSPEAFF. The rearrangement joins TRBV5-1 to TRBJ1-1, with D maybe TRBD1 (5 bases). The CDR3 has 19 amino acids. Germline values: CDR1 SGHRS, CDR2 YFSETQ. Trimming stripped 4 bases from V and 6 bases from J, with 31 bases between.

CDR3 sequence: CASSRAGGQDEQYF. The CDR3 DNA reads TGCGCCAGCAGCCGGGCGGGAGGTCAAGACGAGCAGTACTTC. V usage is TRBV10-1 and J usage is TRBJ2-7, with 8 bases fitting TRBD2. This CDR3 region has 14 residues. Germline V gene lookup returns CDR1 WNHNN and CDR2 SYGVQD (reference sequence). With V trimmed by 6 bases and J by 5 bases, 9 bases remained unmatched.

The chain employs TRBV30 and TRBJ2-1; 16 nucleotides align to TRBD2. The V gene end was trimmed by 6 bases and the J gene end by 12 bases; junction bases not matched to a gene: 8. This CDR3 contains 14 residues. Looked up from germline, CDR1 is GTSNPN and CDR2 is SVGIG (reference sequence). CDR3 nucleotide sequence: TGTGCCTGCTCATGGGGGACTAGCGGGGGGGTGCAGTTCTTC. Translation gives CACSWGTSGGVQFF.

The CDR3 nucleotides read TGTGCCAGCAGCCGAAGACTAGCGGGGCAGTCCTACAATGAGCAGTTCTTC. The encoded protein is CASSRRLAGQSYNEQFF. The chain recombines TRBV5-4 with TRBJ2-1, with 11 bases identical to TRBD2. V shed 4 bases, J shed 1 base, and the junction held 7 bases outside the gene matches. The CDR3 runs to 17 residues. Germline CDR1 SGHNT, CDR2 YYREEE (reference sequence).

The V call is TRBV5-1, the J call TRBJ2-5, with a tentative D call TRBD2 (7 bases). Germline V CDR1 and CDR2: SGHRS, YFSETQ. CDR3 length equals 17 residues. Trimming took 5 bases from V and 8 from J, leaving 28 bases between them. The CDR3 protein is CASRWTDRGRAWGTQYF. CDR3 DNA: TGCGCCAGCAGGTGGACAGATCGAGGGAGGGCCTGGGGAACCCAGTACTTC.

The chain employs TRBV2 and TRBJ2-5; 8 bases align to TRBD1. The CDR3 covers 15 residues. Germline CDR1 reads SNHLY; CDR2 reads FYNNEI. V trimming: 1 base; J trimming: 4 bases; junction bases outside the gene matches: 5. The CDR3 loop is CASSEVGRGLETQYF. CDR3 bases: TGTGCCAGCAGTGAAGTGGGCAGGGGGCTAGAGACCCAGTACTTC.

The V and J genes are TRBV7-8 and TRBJ2-4; D is undetermined. V was pared by 1 base and J by 6 bases, with 4 bases between. The V gene's germline CDR1 is SGHVS and CDR2 FQNEAQ. The CDR3 runs to 12 residues. CDR3 region: CASSLGLNIQYF. The CDR3 nucleotides are TGTGCCAGCAGCTTAGGGCTAAACATTCAGTACTTC.

The J gene is TRBJ2-7, the V gene TRBV5-4; D possibly corresponds to TRBD2 (5 bases). The CDR3 runs 15 residues. Trimming left V 0 bases short and J 3 bases short, with 13 bases between. Germline CDR1 SGHNT, CDR2 YYREEE (reference sequence). The CDR3 DNA sequence: TGTGCCAGCAGCTTGGGTACTAGAAGTTACTACGAGCAGTACTTC. Amino acids: CASSLGTRSYYEQYF.

The chain is built from TRBV2 and TRBJ2-2; 7 positions match TRBD1. The CDR3 is made up of 15 amino acids. Germline V gene data show CDR1 as SNHLY and CDR2 as FYNNEI. The V gene end was trimmed by 3 bases and the J gene end by 0 bases; junction bases not matched to a gene: 1. The CDR3 spells CASSDQGANTGELFF. CDR3 DNA: TGTGCCAGCAGTGATCAGGGGGCGAACACCGGGGAGCTGTTTTTT.